This T cell receptor beta chain was captured by sequencing in a study of blood T cells in healthy people across ages. Alongside a J-beta primer mix, a sample-barcoded 5' primer served in a second PCR lasting about 7 to 11 cycles. TCRdb fed the 5' RACE reads into MiXCR, producing one record per CDR3 protein. There are roughly 900,000 distinct CDR3 sequences in the sample; less than 35% occur only once, and approximately 15% lies in the top ten. Total RNA amounts of at least 5.5 micrograms were extracted per sample. This clonotype was counted between two and nine times. Its antigen is currently unknown. General study points: The unsorted PBMCs prevented any conclusive comparison of naive versus antigen-experienced cells.

V dropped 6 bases and J dropped 1 base, with 12 bases sitting between them. Germline V lookup: CDR1 SNHLY, CDR2 FYNNEI. CDR3 length equals 14 residues. This clonotype was sampled from a woman of 80 years or more in good health. The sequenced sample was blood. The chain recombines TRBV2 with TRBJ1-2; unclear D gene. CDR3 bases: TGTGCCAGCAGCGCAGGACCTTATAACTATGGCTACACCTTC. It specifies CASSAGPYNYGYTF.